The 26 T cell receptor beta chains in this list originate from one sample, sequenced in a study of cytomegalovirus exposure and HLA in healthy donors. PCR involved 60 Vbeta and 13 Jbeta primers. TCRdb's table, derived via immunoSEQ multiplex PCR, lists solely in-frame clones and lacks some. This table holds about 150,000 clones, 80% found once. Sample: PBMCs. These receptors were collected from a man aged 25-45 years in good health and CMV-seropositive.

Turning to this clone: At one end the junction does not follow the germline gene, possibly because of a read error. The gene calls are TRBV7-7 and TRBJ2-5; D not resolved. Germline values: CDR1 SSHAT, CDR2 FNYEAQ (reference sequence). The length of the CDR3 is 14 residues. The DNA for the CDR3 is TGTGCTAGCAGCTTAGCTGGCACGCGGGAGACCCAGTACTTC. Protein: CASSLAGTRETQYF.

This chain uses TRBV7-3 with TRBJ2-1, with TRBD2 identical over 9 bases. The junction had 4 bases not matched to a gene; V was cut back by 2 bases and J by 5 bases. This CDR3 is 15 amino acids long. Germline CDR1 and CDR2: SGHTA and FQGTGA. The CDR3 coding sequence is TGTGCCAGCAGCTTATGGGCTAGCGGGAACAATGAGCAGTTCTTC. It specifies CASSLWASGNNEQFF.

The V gene is TRBV7-6, the J gene TRBJ1-5; no clear D. The V end lost 1 base, the J end lost 7 bases, and 11 bases lay between the germline ends. The CDR3 covers 14 residues. CDR1 SGHVS and CDR2 FNYEAQ come from the germline V gene. Written as DNA, the CDR3 is TGTGCCAGCAGCTTAGATCCGGGTACGCAGCCCCAGCATTTT. This sequence encodes CASSLDPGTQPQHF.

This clone was detected a few times. The chain employs TRBV11-2 and TRBJ2-7, with TRBD1 matching over 7 bases. The CDR3 is made up of 16 amino acids. V was pared by 5 bases and J by 2 bases, with 12 bases of the junction left unmatched. The germline V gene encodes CDR1 SGHAT and CDR2 FQNNGV. The CDR3 DNA sequence: TGTGCCAGCAGCCCCATAGCCCGACAGGGTACCTACGAGCAGTACTTC. It encodes CASSPIARQGTYEQYF.

J is TRBJ2-1 and V is TRBV6-5, with 8 bases fitting TRBD2. This CDR3 has 15 amino acids. The germline V gene encodes CDR1 MNHEY and CDR2 SVGAGI. V lost 2 bases to trimming and J lost 7 bases; unmatched junction nucleotides: 7. CDR3 residues: CASSYGTRGVNEQFF. CDR3 bases: TGTGCCAGCAGTTACGGGACTAGGGGGGTAAATGAGCAGTTCTTC.

This chain uses TRBV7-2 with TRBJ2-3; D is possibly TRBD1 (5 bases). This CDR3 is built from 13 residues. Looked up from germline, CDR1 is SGHTA and CDR2 is FQGNSA. V lost 5 bases and J 2 bases, leaving 8 bases between the germline ends. The CDR3 DNA sequence: TGTGCCAGCAGCAGACAGCTCACAGATACGCAGTATTTT. It translates to CASSRQLTDTQYF. Full variable domain (rest looked up from reference TRBV7-2 and TRBJ2-3): GAGVSQSPSNKVTEKGKDVELRCDPISGHTALYWYRQSLGQGLEFLIYFQGNSAPDKSGLPSDRFSAERTGGSVSTLTIQRTQQEDSAVYLCASSRQLTDTQYFGPGTRLTVL.

This clone was seen just once. The chain uses TRBV4-1 and TRBJ2-7, with D maybe TRBD2 (6 bases). Trimming left V 3 bases short and J 7 bases short, with 22 bases between. Germline V lookup: CDR1 MGHRA, CDR2 YSYEKL. The CDR3 covers 16 residues. The CDR3: CASSQGPVGGVREQYF. CDR3 nucleotides: TGCGCCAGCAGCCAGGGCCCCGTGGGGGGAGTGAGGGAGCAGTACTTC.

This clone occurred a few times. The V gene is TRBV4-2, the J gene TRBJ1-2, with a tentative D call TRBD1 (5 bases). Germline V lookup: CDR1 LGHNA, CDR2 YNFKEQ. The V end lost 0 bases, the J end lost 7 bases, and 15 bases lay between the germline ends. The CDR3 consists of 15 residues. The CDR3 spells CASSQETGGVCGYTF. DNA for the CDR3: TGTGCCAGCAGCCAAGAAACCGGGGGGGTGTGTGGCTACACCTTC.

This clone was detected a few times. The genes are TRBV7-3 and TRBJ1-1; D is uncertain. Germline V gene data show CDR1 as SGHTA and CDR2 as FQGTGA. The ends were cut back, 1 base at V and 1 base at J, with 7 bases in the middle. The CDR3 is 14 amino acids. This CDR3 is CASSLSHRNTEAFF. The CDR3 nucleotides read TGTGCCAGCAGCTTAAGCCACAGGAACACTGAAGCTTTCTTT.

The chain joins TRBV28 to TRBJ1-5, with TRBD1 matching 8 bases. V was clipped by 6 bases and J by 3 bases; unmatched bases: 10. This CDR3 region has 16 residues. Germline V gene sequence: CDR1 MDHEN, CDR2 SYDVKM. CDR3 amino acids: CASSHGTGDPNQPQHF. The CDR3 nucleotides read TGTGCCAGCAGCCACGGGACAGGAGATCCCAATCAGCCCCAGCATTTT.

The chain's CDR3 is CASSSPGLTDTQYF. Here the CDR3 DNA reads TGTGCCAGCAGCTCCCCAGGGTTGACAGATACGCAGTATTTT. The chain has TRBV7-9 and TRBJ2-3; TRBD1 is a possible D gene (5 bases). This CDR3 spans 14 amino acids. Deletions cut 4 bases from V and 3 bases from J, with 11 bases between. Germline V lookup: CDR1 SEHNR, CDR2 FQNEAQ (reference sequence). Supplemented by reference TRBV7-9 and TRBJ2-3, the full variable domain reads DTGVSQNPRHKITKRGQNVTFRCDPISEHNRLYWYRQTLGQGPEFLTYFQNEAQLEKSRLLSDRFSAERPKGSFSTLEIQRTEQGDSAMYLCASSSPGLTDTQYFGPGTRLTVL.

The chain couples TRBV5-1 to TRBJ2-7, with a possible D match to TRBD2 (6 bases). CDR3 length: 16 residues. V lost 7 bases to trimming and J lost 0 bases, with 20 bases between them. Germline loops: CDR1 SGHRS, CDR2 YFSETQ. CDR3 in amino acids: CASRPGGGRSSYEQYF. DNA of the CDR3: TGCGCCAGCCGCCCCGGGGGAGGAAGGAGCTCCTACGAGCAGTACTTC.

This chain joins TRBV5-4 and TRBJ2-1; TRBD2 matches at 13 bases. The J segment lost 9 bases and the V segment lost 4 bases, leaving 7 bases of the junction unmatched. The CDR3 runs to 15 residues. Per the germline V gene, CDR1 is SGHNT and CDR2 is YYREEE (reference sequence). The CDR3 reads CASSGGLAGTGEQFF. For the CDR3, the DNA is TGTGCCAGCAGCGGGGGACTAGCGGGAACAGGTGAGCAGTTCTTC.

This chain links TRBV28 with TRBJ2-1; the match to TRBD2 covers 7 bases. The CDR3 extends over 14 amino acids. The V and J ends lost 8 bases and 0 bases, in that order; junction bases with no gene match: 4. Per the germline V gene, CDR1 is MDHEN and CDR2 is SYDVKM. The chain's CDR3 is CASFGGSSYNEQFF. In nucleotides, the CDR3 is TGTGCCAGCTTCGGGGGGAGCTCCTACAATGAGCAGTTCTTC.

The sample holds one count of this clone. The chain is built from TRBV11-2 and TRBJ1-1, with D uncertain. The CDR3 extends over 14 amino acids. CDR1 and CDR2 (germline): SGHAT, FQNNGV. The V end lost 4 bases, the J end lost 10 bases, and 19 bases lay between the germline ends. The CDR3 DNA follows: TGTGCCAGCAGCTATCCGAACATGAGCAGCGGAGCTTTCTTT. Protein product: CASSYPNMSSGAFF.

This clone was seen a single time. The chain combines TRBV7-6 with TRBJ2-1, with TRBD2 matching 12 bases. Trimming cost V 2 bases and J 8 bases; bases outside gene matches: 10. The length of the CDR3 is 17 residues. Germline V gene sequence: CDR1 SGHVS, CDR2 FNYEAQ. DNA of the CDR3: TGTGCCAGCAGCTTAAAATCGACTAGCGGGAGATTGGATGAGCAGTTCTTC. The encoded protein is CASSLKSTSGRLDEQFF.

V is TRBV19 and J is TRBJ2-7; D is ambiguous. This CDR3 has 11 amino acids. The V gene lost 9 bases and the J gene lost 3 bases, with 9 bases spanning the gap. Germline V gene sequence: CDR1 LNHDA, CDR2 SQIVND (reference sequence). The CDR3 nucleotides read TGTGCCAGGCAACGGTACTACGAGCAGTACTTC. As protein: CARQRYYEQYF.

The V gene is TRBV27, the J gene TRBJ1-1; a weak D match, TRBD1 (5 bases). Germline lookup yields CDR1 MNHEY and CDR2 SMNVEV (reference sequence). The V end lost 2 bases, the J end lost 5 bases, and 9 bases lay between the germline ends. CDR3 size: 13 residues. This chain's CDR3 is CASSLRGMTEAFF. The DNA of the CDR3 is TGTGCCAGCAGTTTAAGGGGCATGACTGAAGCTTTCTTT.

The chain links TRBV28 to TRBJ2-3; TRBD2 matches 14 bases. The CDR3 runs to 20 residues. With 6 bases clipped from V and 1 base from J, the junction kept 15 bases outside the gene matches. The germline V gene encodes CDR1 MDHEN and CDR2 SYDVKM. CDR3 DNA: TGTGCCAGCAGCCTTTCCGGCGAGGGACTAGCGGGAGCCCGCACAGATACGCAGTATTTT. Residues: CASSLSGEGLAGARTDTQYF. Using reference TRBV28 and TRBJ2-3 for the parts outside the CDR3, the full variable domain is DVKVTQSSRYLVKRTGEKVFLECVQDMDHENMFWYRQDPGLGLRLIYFSYDVKMKEKGDIPEGYSVSREKKERFSLILESASTNQTSMYLCASSLSGEGLAGARTDTQYFGPGTRLTVL.

In its sample, this clone ranks as medium-sized. The same CDR3 is also encoded by other DNA sequences in this sample. The J gene is TRBJ1-3, the V gene TRBV7-9; 7 bases map to TRBD1. This CDR3 contains 15 residues. V lost 1 base and J lost 4; bases outside the gene matches: 4. Germline CDR1 and CDR2: SEHNR and FQNEAQ (reference sequence). CDR3 DNA sequence: TGTGCCAGCAGCTTAGAACAGGGGAGAGGAAACACCATATATTTT. Amino acid sequence: CASSLEQGRGNTIYF.

The J gene is TRBJ2-1, the V gene TRBV7-6, with 9 bases matching TRBD2. The germline V gene has CDR1 SGHVS and CDR2 FNYEAQ. J was trimmed by 4 bases and V by 0 bases; bases with no gene match: 4. The CDR3 runs to 16 residues. The CDR3 coding sequence is TGTGCCAGCAGCTTAGCGGTGCTAGCGGGATACAATGAGCAGTTCTTC. Translated, it gives CASSLAVLAGYNEQFF.

This clone is a singleton in its sample. The CDR3 DNA reads TGTGCCAGCAGCTTAGCGAGCGGGGGAGGCTACACCTTC. Residues: CASSLASGGGYTF. The V call is TRBV7-6, the J call TRBJ1-2; possible D gene TRBD1, 5 bases. CDR3 length: 13 amino acids. Deletions cut 0 bases from V and 8 bases from J, with 10 bases between. Germline CDR1 SGHVS, CDR2 FNYEAQ.

Comments on this clone: At one end, the junction sequence differs from germline, possibly due to a read error. J is TRBJ2-1 and V is TRBV7-6; 11 bases are shared with TRBD2. The CDR3 has 14 amino acids. The germline gives CDR1 SGHVS, CDR2 FNYEAQ. The CDR3 DNA is TGTGCCAGCAGCCTAGCGGGAGGTTACAATGAGCAGTTCTTC. Its protein is CASSLAGGYNEQFF.

CDR3 nucleotides: TGTGCCAGCAGCTCTAGACTAGCGGGAGGTCGCACAGATACGCAGTATTTT. Encoded protein: CASSSRLAGGRTDTQYF. The chain has TRBV7-6 and TRBJ2-3; 13 nucleotides align to TRBD2. J gave up 1 base and V 4 bases, and 5 bases lay outside the gene matches. The CDR3 covers 17 residues. Looked up from germline, CDR1 is SGHVS and CDR2 is FNYEAQ.

This clone was found once. This chain connects TRBV7-5 to TRBJ2-7; TRBD2 reflects the table's D call only, with no check against the DNA. TRBV7-5 is tagged as a pseudogene. The CDR3 is 13 amino acids. CDR3 DNA sequence: TGTGCCACCCGTCCTAGCGGGTGTTACGAGCAGTACTTC. Protein: CATRPSGCYEQYF.

The chain has TRBV5-1 and TRBJ1-5, with D unclear. Germline V gene lookup returns CDR1 SGHRS and CDR2 YFSETQ. The CDR3 loop spans 14 amino acids. Trimming took off 2 bases at V and 1 base at J, with 7 bases between the two ends. CDR3 DNA sequence: TGCGCCAGCAGCTTCGACACGAGCAATCAGCCCCAGCATTTT. Translation: CASSFDTSNQPQHF. Using reference TRBV5-1 and TRBJ1-5 for the parts outside the CDR3, the full variable domain is KAGVTQTPRYLIKTRGQQVTLSCSPISGHRSVSWYQQTPGQGLQFLFEYFSETQRNKGNFPGRFSGRQFSNSRSEMNVSTLELGDSALYLCASSFDTSNQPQHFGDGTRLSIL.